The 18 T cell receptor beta chains presented below share a single source sample, sequenced in a study of blood T cell repertoires in COVID-19. TCRdb keeps only in-frame clones here, not all; method: immunoSEQ multiplex PCR. The sample contains 200,000 to 250,000 clones, roughly 90% of which appear only once. Sequencing input: peripheral blood. These receptors all come from a man aged 25 to 40 who had recovered from COVID-19.

The chain combines TRBV7-2 with TRBJ1-2; D gene ambiguous. This CDR3 region has 13 residues. Deletions cut 5 bases from V and 2 bases from J, with 9 bases between. Germline lookup yields CDR1 SGHTA and CDR2 FQGNSA. The CDR3: CASSLTENYGYTF. The CDR3 DNA reads as TGTGCCAGCAGCCTCACAGAAAACTATGGCTACACCTTC.

The sample holds one count of this clone. The chain employs TRBV19 and TRBJ2-3; TRBD1 matches 10 bases. After removal of 8 bases from V and 5 bases from J, the junction contained 7 bases not matched to a gene. This CDR3 spans 14 amino acids. Per the germline V gene, CDR1 is LNHDA and CDR2 is SQIVND (reference sequence). The CDR3 DNA sequence: TGTGCCAGTTCTCGACAGGGGGCGGTAGATACGCAGTATTTT. Amino acids: CASSRQGAVDTQYF.

The chain employs TRBV19 and TRBJ2-1, with a tentative D call TRBD2 (5 bases). This CDR3 comprises 14 residues. Trimming cost V 9 bases and J 9 bases, with 21 bases left between them. Per germline, CDR1 LNHDA and CDR2 SQIVND (reference sequence). CDR3 amino acids: CASAASGPYSEQFF. CDR3 sequence (DNA): TGTGCCAGCGCGGCCAGCGGACCCTATAGTGAGCAGTTCTTC.

J is TRBJ2-3 and V is TRBV6-5; 10 bases fit TRBD2. Germline V lookup: CDR1 MNHEY, CDR2 SVGAGI. There are 14 residues in the CDR3. J gave up 5 bases and V 5 bases, and 4 bases lay outside the gene matches. The CDR3 DNA reads TGTGCCAGCAGTAGTAGCGGGGGGTTAGATACGCAGTATTTT. It codes for CASSSSGGLDTQYF.

This clone was seen more than once but under ten times. The chain joins TRBV27 to TRBJ2-5; D gene uncertain. V lost 5 bases and J lost 7, with 11 bases in between. This CDR3 region has 12 residues. The V gene's germline CDR1 is MNHEY and CDR2 SMNVEV (reference sequence). Written as DNA, the CDR3 is TGTGCCAGCAGTATACTCTTTGGGACCCAGTACTTC. Its protein is CASSILFGTQYF.

V gene TRBV18 combines with J gene TRBJ2-4; 11 bases agree with TRBD1. This CDR3 has 18 residues. Germline CDR1 KGHSH, CDR2 LQKENI. The junction had 12 bases not matched to a gene; V was cut back by 2 bases and J by 6 bases. The CDR3 DNA is TGTGCCAGCTCACCAGGACAGGGGGCTACCACCGTAATAAACATTCAGTACTTC. It yields the protein CASSPGQGATTVINIQYF.

V and J are TRBV30 and TRBJ1-6, with D hard to call. CDR1 is GTSNPN and CDR2 is SVGIG in the germline V gene (reference sequence). The CDR3 loop spans 14 amino acids. The V gene lost 3 bases and the J gene lost 5 bases, with 11 bases spanning the gap. CDR3 amino acids: CAWRKPPDNSPLHF. Written as DNA, the CDR3 is TGTGCCTGGAGGAAACCTCCGGATAATTCACCCCTCCACTTT.

The chain carries TRBV5-4 and TRBJ2-5; D gene ambiguous. Trimming cost V 4 bases and J 1 base, with 14 bases left between them. The V gene's germline CDR1 is SGHNT and CDR2 YYREEE (reference sequence). The CDR3 is made up of 15 amino acids. CDR3 nucleotide sequence: TGTGCCAGCAGCCCCCGCCGCGAGGCCCAAGAGACCCAGTACTTC. It specifies CASSPRREAQETQYF.

The chain has TRBV27 and TRBJ1-6; TRBD1 matches at 10 bases. The CDR3 length is 13 residues. Germline V gene data show CDR1 as MNHEY and CDR2 as SMNVEV (reference sequence). Trimming cost V 9 bases and J 9 bases; bases outside gene matches: 5. CDR3 bases: TGTGCCAGTCTCGGGACAGGGGCTTCACCCCTCCACTTT. This gives the protein CASLGTGASPLHF.

The chain joins TRBV18 to TRBJ1-1; D is perhaps TRBD1 (6 bases). The CDR3 has 16 residues. Trimming took off 0 bases at V and 0 bases at J, with 11 bases between the two ends. Germline assignment: CDR1 KGHSH and CDR2 LQKENI. CDR3 sequence reads: CASSPPGHLMNTEAFF. The CDR3 DNA follows: TGTGCCAGCTCACCACCGGGACACCTCATGAACACTGAAGCTTTCTTT. The complete variable domain, with remaining parts taken from reference TRBV18 and TRBJ1-1, reads NAGVMQNPRHLVRRRGQEARLRCSPMKGHSHVYWYRQLPEEGLKFMVYLQKENIIDESGMPKERFSAEFPKEGPSILRIQQVVRGDSAAYFCASSPPGHLMNTEAFFGQGTRLTVV.

CDR3 loop: CASSAGLSTEAFF. The CDR3 bases are TGTGCCAGCAGCGCAGGGTTATCCACTGAAGCTTTCTTT. V is TRBV11-3 and J is TRBJ1-1; D is possibly TRBD1 (5 bases). This CDR3 has 13 amino acids. The germline V gene has CDR1 SGHNT and CDR2 YENEEA. V lost 5 bases and J lost 4, with 11 bases in between.

This sequence joins TRBV18 and TRBJ1-1; D ambiguous. The CDR3 extends over 13 amino acids. Trimming took 5 bases from V and 6 from J, leaving 13 bases between them. CDR1 is KGHSH and CDR2 is LQKENI in the germline V gene. The CDR3 sequence: CASSADTGPEAFF. CDR3 nucleotides: TGTGCCAGCTCAGCTGACACCGGCCCTGAAGCTTTCTTT.

This chain joins TRBV6-2 or TRBV6-3 and TRBJ2-2, with 14 positions matching TRBD2. CDR3 length equals 19 residues. V lost 2 bases and J lost 1; bases outside the gene matches: 6. The germline gives CDR1 MNHEY, CDR2 SVGEGT. For the CDR3, the DNA is TGTGCCAGCAGTTACGAGACTAGCGGGGGGGCCGAGAACACCGGGGAGCTGTTTTTT. Protein sequence: CASSYETSGGAENTGELFF.

This chain uses TRBV19 with TRBJ1-1; D is unresolved. Germline V CDR1 and CDR2: LNHDA, SQIVND (reference sequence). Trimming left V 0 bases short and J 3 bases short, with 8 bases between. The CDR3 loop spans 14 amino acids. The CDR3, as DNA: TGTGCCAGTAGTATAGATGGCAGATACACTGAAGCTTTCTTT. It translates to CASSIDGRYTEAFF.

A note on this clone: Different DNA sequences within this sample yield the same CDR3. The chain employs TRBV27 and TRBJ2-5; 14 nucleotides line up with TRBD2. The CDR3 covers 16 residues. Germline assignment: CDR1 MNHEY and CDR2 SMNVEV (reference sequence). V gave up 3 bases and J gave up 4 bases; unmatched junction bases: 4. CDR3 coding DNA: TGTGCCAGCAGTTTCGGGACTAGCGGGGGCAGAGAGACCCAGTACTTC. Translated, it gives CASSFGTSGGRETQYF.

The V and J genes are TRBV19 and TRBJ1-5; TRBD1 might be the D (5 bases). CDR3 length: 15 amino acids. Per germline, CDR1 LNHDA and CDR2 SQIVND (reference sequence). Trimming removed 7 bases at V and 7 bases at J, with 20 bases between. CDR3 DNA: TGTGCCAGTACCCCTGGCTGGGGGGACGCACAGCCCCAGCATTTT. Translating it yields CASTPGWGDAQPQHF.

The chain recombines TRBV4-3 with TRBJ1-2; TRBD1 might be the D (5 bases). Trimming left V 3 bases short and J 0 bases short, with 8 bases between. The V gene's germline CDR1 is LGHNA and CDR2 YSLEER. This CDR3 has 14 residues. The CDR3, as DNA: TGCGCCAGCAGCCAGGGACTCTCTAACTATGGCTACACCTTC. As protein: CASSQGLSNYGYTF.

This clone was seen just once. Because it lacks the conserved phenylalanine or tryptophan at the end, this CDR3 is likely a read error. It is unclear where the CDR3 begins or ends on the DNA, so no DNA is shown, and the CDR3 is as TCRdb lists it. The chain employs TRBV21-1 and TRBJ2-7; TRBD1 is the table's D call and was not checked against the DNA. TRBV21-1 represents a pseudogene. The CDR3 spans 11 amino acids, including both terminal residues. CDR3 protein: CASSKAHRASS.